This T cell receptor beta chain is drawn from a study of T cell repertoires in cytomegalovirus infection. Across the study: The study used recently identified HLA-C-restricted and well-studied HLA-B-restricted CMV epitopes. CMV infection plus the matching HLA type was flagged by public TCR beta signatures. General study points: In two of eight donors, the top clonotype was HLA-C-restricted CMV-specific.

This CDR3 is 16 amino acids long. CDR1 and CDR2 from the germline V gene are MNHEY and SVGAGI. V was clipped by 3 bases and J by 0 bases, with 14 bases between them. TCRdb processed the reads anew with MiXCR; each CDR3 protein has one entry. This sample has 830,000 or so distinct CDR3 sequences, with approximately 32% found just once. Points on this clonotype: Antigen: not known.

This receptor was obtained from a human donor in good health (CMV status not recorded). Some clones in this sample may be carry-over from other donors' samples. J is TRBJ2-5 and V is TRBV6-5, with D perhaps TRBD2 (7 bases). The source was cultured CD8+ T cells from PBMCs, collected from culture after CMV antigen stimulation. The chain's CDR3 is CASSYFAGAYQETQYF. CDR3 nucleotides: TGTGCCAGCAGTTATTTTGCGGGGGCGTACCAAGAGACCCAGTACTTC.